The rows below give T cell receptor beta chains drawn from one sample of a study of OX40 agonist ivuxolimab in advanced cancers. Sequenced by immunoSEQ multiplex PCR; TCRdb stores in-frame clones only, minus some. The sample has 90,000 to 100,000 clones; about 79% are singletons. Sequences were derived from CD4+ or CD8+ T cells sorted from blood, sampled in a trial of the OX40 agonist ivuxolimab. These receptors were obtained from an adult with an advanced solid tumor such as melanoma, head and neck, liver or kidney cancer. Both conserved end residues are part of each CDR3. D genes are given only for firm matches. For some rows the clone size is stated as once, few or many, or as a class when expanded; others skip it.

cdr3_length: 17; clone_size: .; v_call: TRBV7-3; j_call: TRBJ2-2; d_call: TRBD2; cdr3_aa: CASSSQPSGGAHGELFF; cdr3_nt: TGTGCCAGCAGCTCCCAACCTAGCGGGGGGGCCCACGGGGAGCTGTTTTTT
cdr3_length: 16; clone_size: once; v_call: TRBV6-5; j_call: TRBJ2-7; d_call: .; cdr3_aa: CASSYSKTGIYYEQYF; cdr3_nt: TGTGCCAGCAGTTACTCGAAAACTGGGATTTACTACGAGCAGTACTTC
cdr3_length: 14; clone_size: .; v_call: TRBV6-1; j_call: TRBJ1-4; d_call: .; cdr3_aa: CASSVGWQGEKLFF; cdr3_nt: TGTGCCAGCAGTGTTGGGTGGCAGGGTGAAAAACTGTTTTTT
cdr3_length: 15; clone_size: .; v_call: TRBV19; j_call: TRBJ2-3; d_call: TRBD2; cdr3_aa: CASSRTSGKPDTQYF; cdr3_nt: TGTGCCAGTAGTAGGACTAGCGGGAAACCAGATACGCAGTATTTT
cdr3_length: 17; clone_size: .; v_call: TRBV4-3; j_call: TRBJ2-1; d_call: .; cdr3_aa: CASSHPGPTSYGNEQFF; cdr3_nt: TGCGCCAGCAGCCATCCCGGGCCCACCTCTTACGGCAATGAGCAGTTCTTC
cdr3_length: 15; clone_size: .; v_call: TRBV5-1; j_call: TRBJ2-1; d_call: .; cdr3_aa: CASSLASGAYNEQFF; cdr3_nt: TGCGCCAGCAGCTTGGCATCCGGGGCCTACAATGAGCAGTTCTTC
cdr3_length: 15; clone_size: .; v_call: TRBV5-4; j_call: TRBJ1-3; d_call: .; cdr3_aa: CASSFFASSGNTIYF; cdr3_nt: TGTGCCAGCAGCTTTTTTGCGAGTTCTGGAAACACCATATATTTT
cdr3_length: 15; clone_size: once; v_call: TRBV5-1; j_call: TRBJ2-7; d_call: .; cdr3_aa: CASSSFGGAGNEQYF; cdr3_nt: TGCGCCAGCAGCTCTTTTGGGGGGGCTGGGAACGAGCAGTACTTC
cdr3_length: 12; clone_size: .; v_call: TRBV5-4; j_call: TRBJ2-3; d_call: .; cdr3_aa: CASSFSKDTQYF; cdr3_nt: TGTGCCAGCAGCTTCTCAAAGGATACGCAGTATTTT
cdr3_length: 12; clone_size: .; v_call: TRBV28; j_call: TRBJ2-7; d_call: .; cdr3_aa: CASRVGQNEQYF; cdr3_nt: TGTGCCAGCAGAGTTGGACAGAACGAGCAGTACTTC
cdr3_length: 13; clone_size: .; v_call: TRBV11-1; j_call: TRBJ2-7; d_call: .; cdr3_aa: CASSLGTPFEQYF; cdr3_nt: TGTGCCAGCAGCCTCGGGACACCCTTCGAGCAGTACTTC
cdr3_length: 11; clone_size: .; v_call: TRBV14; j_call: TRBJ2-5; d_call: .; cdr3_aa: CASSFQETQYF; cdr3_nt: TGTGCCAGCAGCTTTCAAGAGACCCAGTACTTC
cdr3_length: 13; clone_size: .; v_call: TRBV6-1; j_call: TRBJ2-1; d_call: TRBD2; cdr3_aa: CASRTSGINEQFF; cdr3_nt: TGTGCCAGCAGGACTAGCGGTATTAATGAGCAGTTCTTC
cdr3_length: 16; clone_size: .; v_call: TRBV11-2; j_call: TRBJ2-3; d_call: TRBD2; cdr3_aa: CASSLIAGGSTDTQYF; cdr3_nt: TGTGCCAGCAGCTTGATAGCGGGGGGAAGCACAGATACGCAGTATTTT
cdr3_length: 14; clone_size: .; v_call: TRBV28; j_call: TRBJ1-1; d_call: .; cdr3_aa: CASSLLGRSTEAFF; cdr3_nt: TGTGCCAGCAGTTTATTAGGGCGCAGCACTGAAGCTTTCTTT
cdr3_length: 17; clone_size: .; v_call: TRBV27; j_call: TRBJ1-4; d_call: .; cdr3_aa: CASSLYRGSGTNEKLFF; cdr3_nt: TGTGCCAGCAGTTTATATAGGGGCTCGGGGACTAATGAAAAACTGTTTTTT
cdr3_length: 15; clone_size: .; v_call: TRBV28; j_call: TRBJ1-6; d_call: .; cdr3_aa: CASSSFTGRRSPLHF; cdr3_nt: TGTGCCAGCAGTTCCTTCACAGGGAGAAGGTCACCCCTCCACTTT
cdr3_length: 12; clone_size: .; v_call: TRBV7-2; j_call: TRBJ1-1; d_call: .; cdr3_aa: CASNMGNTEAFF; cdr3_nt: TGTGCCAGCAACATGGGGAACACTGAAGCTTTCTTT
cdr3_length: 13; clone_size: few; v_call: TRBV6-5; j_call: TRBJ1-6; d_call: .; cdr3_aa: CASRRQGNSPLHF; cdr3_nt: TGTGCCAGCAGGAGGCAGGGGAATTCACCCCTCCACTTT
cdr3_length: 13; clone_size: .; v_call: TRBV6-6; j_call: TRBJ1-2; d_call: .; cdr3_aa: CASSQLAHYGYTF; cdr3_nt: TGTGCCAGCAGCCAGTTGGCCCACTATGGCTACACCTTC
cdr3_length: 14; clone_size: .; v_call: TRBV4-1; j_call: TRBJ1-1; d_call: TRBD1; cdr3_aa: CASSQGTGRAEAFF; cdr3_nt: TGCGCCAGCAGCCAAGGGACAGGGAGGGCTGAAGCTTTCTTT
cdr3_length: 14; clone_size: .; v_call: TRBV7-8; j_call: TRBJ1-1; d_call: TRBD1; cdr3_aa: CASSSLTGGTEAFF; cdr3_nt: TGTGCCAGCAGCTCCCTTACAGGGGGCACTGAAGCTTTCTTT
cdr3_length: 16; clone_size: .; v_call: TRBV4-3; j_call: TRBJ2-5; d_call: .; cdr3_aa: CASSPRVTGVRETQYF; cdr3_nt: TGCGCCAGCAGCCCTAGAGTTACGGGAGTGCGAGAGACCCAGTACTTC
cdr3_length: 15; clone_size: .; v_call: TRBV5-4; j_call: TRBJ1-1; d_call: .; cdr3_aa: CASSRTVEDLRSAFF; cdr3_nt: TGTGCCAGCAGCCGGACGGTGGAGGACTTGAGGTCGGCTTTCTTT
cdr3_length: 14; clone_size: .; v_call: TRBV4-2; j_call: TRBJ2-7; d_call: .; cdr3_aa: CASSQGGLSYEQYF; cdr3_nt: TGTGCCAGCAGCCAAGGGGGACTCTCCTACGAGCAGTACTTC
cdr3_length: 15; clone_size: once; v_call: TRBV7-2; j_call: TRBJ2-3; d_call: .; cdr3_aa: CASSKAGLLGDTQYF; cdr3_nt: TGTGCCAGCAGCAAGGCCGGGCTCTTGGGGGATACGCAGTATTTT
cdr3_length: 16; clone_size: .; v_call: TRBV18; j_call: TRBJ1-3; d_call: .; cdr3_aa: CASSLEARSSGNTIYF; cdr3_nt: TGTGCCAGCTCACTGGAGGCCCGAAGCTCTGGAAACACCATATATTTT
cdr3_length: 15; clone_size: .; v_call: TRBV28; j_call: TRBJ1-1; d_call: .; cdr3_aa: CASSWQTPRNTEAFF; cdr3_nt: TGTGCCAGCAGTTGGCAGACCCCAAGGAACACTGAAGCTTTCTTT
cdr3_length: 16; clone_size: .; v_call: TRBV5-3; j_call: TRBJ1-6; d_call: .; cdr3_aa: CARSGGALTGNSPLHF; cdr3_nt: TGTGCCAGAAGCGGGGGGGCCCTGACTGGGAATTCACCCCTCCACTTT
cdr3_length: 14; clone_size: .; v_call: TRBV5-4; j_call: TRBJ2-2; d_call: .; cdr3_aa: CASSLDRVGGELFF; cdr3_nt: TGTGCCAGCAGCTTGGACAGGGTCGGCGGGGAGCTGTTTTTT
cdr3_length: 15; clone_size: few; v_call: TRBV2; j_call: TRBJ1-6; d_call: .; cdr3_aa: CASSDGANYNSPLHF; cdr3_nt: TGTGCCAGCAGTGATGGGGCAAACTATAATTCACCCCTCCACTTT
cdr3_length: 13; clone_size: .; v_call: TRBV10-3; j_call: TRBJ2-5; d_call: .; cdr3_aa: CAISESDTETQYF; cdr3_nt: TGTGCCATCAGTGAGTCGGATACAGAGACCCAGTACTTC
cdr3_length: 14; clone_size: .; v_call: TRBV5-1; j_call: TRBJ1-3; d_call: .; cdr3_aa: CASSLAHSGNTIYF; cdr3_nt: TGCGCCAGCAGCTTGGCCCACAGTGGAAACACCATATATTTT
cdr3_length: 15; clone_size: .; v_call: TRBV19; j_call: TRBJ1-5; d_call: .; cdr3_aa: CASSTSNQGSQPQHF; cdr3_nt: TGTGCCAGTAGTACCAGTAATCAAGGGAGTCAGCCCCAGCATTTT
cdr3_length: 12; clone_size: few; v_call: TRBV28; j_call: TRBJ2-1; d_call: .; cdr3_aa: CASSLASDEQFF; cdr3_nt: TGTGCCAGCAGTTTAGCTAGCGATGAGCAGTTCTTC
cdr3_length: 13; clone_size: .; v_call: TRBV28; j_call: TRBJ2-4; d_call: .; cdr3_aa: CASSPPAKNIQYF; cdr3_nt: TGTGCCAGCAGTCCACCCGCCAAAAACATTCAGTACTTC
cdr3_length: 16; clone_size: .; v_call: TRBV28; j_call: TRBJ2-6; d_call: .; cdr3_aa: CASTLAGSSGANVLTF; cdr3_nt: TGTGCCAGCACCCTTGCGGGGTCCTCTGGGGCCAACGTCCTGACTTTC